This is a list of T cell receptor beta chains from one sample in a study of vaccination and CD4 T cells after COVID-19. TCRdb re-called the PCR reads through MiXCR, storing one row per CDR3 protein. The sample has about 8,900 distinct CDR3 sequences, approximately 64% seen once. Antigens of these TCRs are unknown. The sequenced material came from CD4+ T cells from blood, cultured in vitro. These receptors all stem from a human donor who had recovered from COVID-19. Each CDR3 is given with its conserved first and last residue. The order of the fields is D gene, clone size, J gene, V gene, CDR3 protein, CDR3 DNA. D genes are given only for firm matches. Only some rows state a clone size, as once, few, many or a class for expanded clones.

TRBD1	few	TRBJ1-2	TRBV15	CATTTRDRVNYGYTF	TGTGCCACCACGACCCGGGACAGGGTTAACTATGGCTACACCTTC
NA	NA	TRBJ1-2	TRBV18	CASSPDGDGYTF	TGTGCCAGCTCACCGGACGGGGATGGCTACACCTTC
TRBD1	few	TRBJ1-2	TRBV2	CASREDRTYGYTF	TGTGCCAGCAGGGAGGACAGGACCTATGGCTACACCTTC
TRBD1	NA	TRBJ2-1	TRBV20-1	CSARNTPGGLFF	TGCAGTGCTAGAAATACTCCAGGGGGCCTGTTCTTC
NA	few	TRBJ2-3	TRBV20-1	CSGGTDTQYF	TGCAGTGGTGGCACAGATACGCAGTATTTT
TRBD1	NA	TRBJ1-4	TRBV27	CASSLPGTDEKLFF	TGTGCCAGCAGTTTACCGGGGACAGACGAAAAACTGTTTTTT
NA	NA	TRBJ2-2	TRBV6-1	CASLFGGGGLFF	TGTGCCAGCCTGTTTGGCGGCGGAGGGCTGTTTTTT
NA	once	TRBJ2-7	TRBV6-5	CASSYSKGGAYEQYF	TGTGCCAGCAGTTACTCGAAAGGGGGGGCCTACGAGCAGTACTTC
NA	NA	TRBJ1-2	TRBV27	CASSLAGTGYTF	TGTGCCAGCAGTTTGGCAGGGACTGGCTACACCTTC
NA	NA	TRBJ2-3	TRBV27	CASSLGDPDTQYF	TGTGCCAGCAGTTTGGGGGACCCAGATACGCAGTATTTT
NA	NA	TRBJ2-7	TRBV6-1	CASSRDGSYEQYF	TGTGCCAGCAGTCGGGACGGATCCTACGAGCAGTACTTC
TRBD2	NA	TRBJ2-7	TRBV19	CASSPQSGATYEQYF	TGTGCCAGTAGTCCACAAAGCGGGGCGACCTACGAGCAGTACTTC
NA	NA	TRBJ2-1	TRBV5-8	CASSFGAAAGSYNEQFF	TGTGCCAGCAGCTTCGGGGCGGCGGCCGGCTCCTACAATGAGCAGTTCTTC
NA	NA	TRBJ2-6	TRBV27	CASSEGPGANVLTF	TGTGCCAGCAGTGAGGGTCCTGGGGCCAACGTCCTGACTTTC
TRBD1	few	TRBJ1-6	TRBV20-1	CSAKGTGFGSAYNSPLHF	TGCAGTGCTAAGGGGACAGGGTTTGGGAGCGCCTATAATTCACCCCTCCACTTT
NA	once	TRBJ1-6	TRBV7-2	CASSSDRLSPLHF	TGTGCCAGCAGCTCCGACAGGCTGTCGCCCCTCCACTTT
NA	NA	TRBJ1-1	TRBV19	CASSLQVMNTEAFF	TGTGCCAGTAGTTTACAGGTCATGAACACTGAAGCTTTCTTT
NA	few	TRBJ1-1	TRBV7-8	CASSSKDMNTEAFF	TGTGCCAGCAGCTCCAAGGACATGAACACTGAAGCTTTCTTT
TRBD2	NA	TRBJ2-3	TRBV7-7	CASSSGLADTDTQYF	TGTGCCAGCAGCTCCGGACTAGCGGACACAGATACGCAGTATTTT
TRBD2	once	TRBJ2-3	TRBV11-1	CASSLRLAGDKATDTQYF	TGTGCCAGCAGCCTCCGACTAGCGGGAGATAAAGCGACAGATACGCAGTATTTT
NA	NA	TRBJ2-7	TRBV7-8	CASGGRTAYEQYF	TGTGCCAGCGGAGGGCGGACAGCCTACGAGCAGTACTTC
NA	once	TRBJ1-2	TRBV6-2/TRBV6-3	CASSYPGAANYGYTF	TGTGCCAGCAGTTACCCCGGGGCGGCTAACTATGGCTACACCTTC
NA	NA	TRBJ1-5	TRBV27	CASSPWGPRYQPQHF	TGTGCCAGCAGCCCATGGGGACCCCGGTATCAGCCCCAGCATTTT
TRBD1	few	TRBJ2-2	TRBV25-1	CASSWDRNTGELFF	TGTGCCAGCAGTTGGGACAGGAACACCGGGGAGCTGTTTTTT
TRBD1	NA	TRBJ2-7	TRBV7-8	CASSSPGQGDEQYF	TGTGCCAGCAGCTCACCGGGACAGGGAGACGAGCAGTACTTC
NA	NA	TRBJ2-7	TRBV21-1	CASSKALGGHRGEQYF	TGTGCCAGCAGCAAAGCCCTAGGGGGCCACCGCGGGGAGCAGTACTTC
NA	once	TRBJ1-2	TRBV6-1	CASEGVSAFGGSDTF	TGTGCCAGCGAAGGGGTATCGGCGTTCGGTGGTAGTGACACCTTC
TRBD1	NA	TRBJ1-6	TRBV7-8	CASRAGQENSPLHF	TGTGCCAGCAGGGCGGGACAGGAAAATTCACCCCTCCACTTT
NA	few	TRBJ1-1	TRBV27	CATHSTGIGAEAFF	TGTGCCACCCATAGTACAGGGATAGGCGCTGAAGCTTTCTTT
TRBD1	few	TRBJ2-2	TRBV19	CASSARDRGNTGELFF	TGTGCCAGTAGTGCACGGGACAGGGGGAACACCGGGGAGCTGTTTTTT
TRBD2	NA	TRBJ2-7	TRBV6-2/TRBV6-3	CASSSHARLAGSINEQYF	TGTGCCAGCAGTTCCCACGCTCGACTAGCGGGGAGCATCAACGAGCAGTACTTC
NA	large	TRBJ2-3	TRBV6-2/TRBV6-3	CASTLGRLTDTQYF	TGTGCCAGCACCTTGGGGAGACTCACAGATACGCAGTATTTT
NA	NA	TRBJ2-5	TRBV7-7	CASSLEGSGQETQYF	TGTGCCAGCAGCTTAGAGGGGAGCGGCCAAGAGACCCAGTACTTC
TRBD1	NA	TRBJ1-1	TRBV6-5	CASSYGTGRGNTEAFF	TGTGCCAGCAGTTACGGGACAGGGAGGGGGAACACTGAAGCTTTCTTT
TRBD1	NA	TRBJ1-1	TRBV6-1	CASSQTGDDTEAFF	TGTGCCAGCAGTCAAACAGGGGATGACACTGAAGCTTTCTTT
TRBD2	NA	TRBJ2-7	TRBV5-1	CASSIAGGAGEQYF	TGCGCCAGCAGCATAGCGGGAGGAGCAGGGGAGCAGTACTTC
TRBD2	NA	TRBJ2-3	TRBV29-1	CSVTTAGGTDTQYF	TGCAGCGTTACCACAGCGGGGGGAACCGATACGCAGTATTTT
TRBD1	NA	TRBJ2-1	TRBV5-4	CASSLDRGTGEQFF	TGTGCCAGCAGCTTGGACAGGGGGACAGGGGAGCAGTTCTTC
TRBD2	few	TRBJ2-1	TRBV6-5	CASSSSGSVWWQFF	TGTGCCAGCAGTTCTAGCGGGAGTGTTTGGTGGCAGTTCTTC
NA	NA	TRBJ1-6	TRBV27	CASSLGLWGNSPLHF	TGTGCCAGCAGTTTAGGGTTGTGGGGCAATTCACCCCTCCACTTT
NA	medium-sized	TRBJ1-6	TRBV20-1	CSATGALSYNSPLHF	TGCAGTGCTACTGGGGCACTCTCCTATAATTCACCCCTCCACTTT
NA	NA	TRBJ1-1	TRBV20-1	CSAPQGNPEAFF	TGCAGTGCTCCCCAGGGCAACCCTGAAGCTTTCTTT
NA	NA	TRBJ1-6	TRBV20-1	CSARDRGGSPLHF	TGCAGTGCTAGAGACAGGGGTGGGTCACCCCTCCACTTT
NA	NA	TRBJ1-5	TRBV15	CATSRDQNQPQHF	TGTGCCACCAGCAGAGATCAGAATCAGCCCCAGCATTTT
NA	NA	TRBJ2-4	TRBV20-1	CSAGDGKNIQYF	TGCAGTGCTGGGGACGGGAAAAACATTCAGTACTTC
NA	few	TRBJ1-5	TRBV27	CASSLAGPFNQPQHF	TGTGCCAGCAGTTTGGCAGGGCCTTTCAATCAGCCCCAGCATTTT
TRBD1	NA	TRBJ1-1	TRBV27	CASSSIGTGGGGAFF	TGTGCCAGCAGTTCGATCGGGACAGGGGGCGGAGGGGCTTTCTTT
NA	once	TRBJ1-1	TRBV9	CASSVVLANTEAFF	TGTGCCAGCAGCGTAGTGCTAGCGAACACTGAAGCTTTCTTT
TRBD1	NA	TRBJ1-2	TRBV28	CASSFWGQPGYGYTF	TGTGCCAGCAGTTTTTGGGGACAGCCAGGCTATGGCTACACCTTC
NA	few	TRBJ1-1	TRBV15	CATSRVGVRVDTEAFF	TGTGCCACCAGCAGAGTCGGGGTTCGGGTGGACACTGAAGCTTTCTTT